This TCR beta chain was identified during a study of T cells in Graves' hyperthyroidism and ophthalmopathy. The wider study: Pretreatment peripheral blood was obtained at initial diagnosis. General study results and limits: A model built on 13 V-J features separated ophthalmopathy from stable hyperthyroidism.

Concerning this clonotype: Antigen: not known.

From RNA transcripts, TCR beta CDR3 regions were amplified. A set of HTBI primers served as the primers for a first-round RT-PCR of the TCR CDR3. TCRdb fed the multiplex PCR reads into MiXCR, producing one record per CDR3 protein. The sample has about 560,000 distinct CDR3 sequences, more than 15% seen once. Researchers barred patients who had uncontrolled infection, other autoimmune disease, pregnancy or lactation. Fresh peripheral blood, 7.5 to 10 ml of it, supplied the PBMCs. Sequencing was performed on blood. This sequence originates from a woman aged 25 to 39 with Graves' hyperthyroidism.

As DNA, the CDR3 is TGTGCCAGCAGGGGGGAAAGTGCAGGCAGCTATGGCTACACCTTC. This encodes CASRGESAGSYGYTF. The chain recombines TRBV9 with TRBJ1-2, with D perhaps TRBD1 (5 bases). Germline values: CDR1 SGDLS, CDR2 YYNGEE. With 5 bases removed from V and 4 bases from J, the gap between germline ends came to 18 bases. The CDR3 spans 15 residues.